Below are 18 T cell receptor beta chains sequenced from a single sample in a study of shared clonotypes between healthy human individuals. Method: immunoSEQ multiplex PCR; TCRdb's copy keeps in-frame clones and lacks some. The top ten clones hold 13% of a sample with hundreds of thousands of clones, 79% of them seen once. The material sequenced was PBMCs. These receptors were collected from a woman between 40 and 50 years old in good health. Some clones in this sample may be carry-over from other donors' samples.

The V call is TRBV27, the J call TRBJ2-7; D perhaps matches TRBD2 (6 bases). Deletions cut 2 bases from V and 1 base from J, with 15 bases between. The CDR3 has 16 residues. CDR1 and CDR2 from the germline V gene are MNHEY and SMNVEV (reference sequence). CDR3 loop: CASSLRGFALSYEQYF. Here the CDR3 DNA reads TGTGCCAGCAGTTTACGGGGGTTTGCATTGTCCTACGAGCAGTACTTC.

The V and J genes are TRBV20-1 and TRBJ2-7, with D unresolved. Germline V gene sequence: CDR1 DFQATT, CDR2 SNEGSKA (reference sequence). There are 11 residues in the CDR3. Between the trimmed V and J ends, which lost 6 bases and 1 base, there was a span of 7 bases. The CDR3 region has the DNA TGCAGTGCCCAGAGATCCTACGAGCAGTACTTC. Its translation: CSAQRSYEQYF.

This chain links TRBV10-3 with TRBJ2-2, with a tentative D call TRBD1 (6 bases). There are 12 residues in the CDR3. Trimming left V 4 bases short and J 6 bases short, with 6 bases between. CDR1 and CDR2 from the germline V gene are ENHRY and SYGVKD. The DNA for the CDR3 is TGTGCCATCAGTGCAGGGGCCGGGGAGCTGTTTTTT. Its protein product is CAISAGAGELFF.

This clone was detected only a few times. With a far larger clone one base away, a read error is the likely cause. Other nucleotide sequences in the sample specify the same CDR3. V is TRBV7-2 and J is TRBJ2-7; D may be TRBD2 (5 bases). Germline V gene sequence: CDR1 SGHTA, CDR2 FQGNSA. The CDR3 has 15 residues. Trimming removed 3 bases from V and 1 base from J, with 13 bases in between. The CDR3 here is CASSFDPTSSYEQYF. The CDR3 coding sequence is TGTGCCAGCAGCTTTGACCCTACTAGTTCCTACGAGCAGTACTTC.

This CDR3 reads CASSPLIPGTVDEKLFF. CDR3 nucleotide sequence: TGTGCCAGCAGCCCCCTCATCCCCGGGACAGTAGATGAAAAACTGTTTTTT. The chain joins TRBV7-8 to TRBJ1-4; 7 bases are shared with TRBD1. V gave up 5 bases and J gave up 6 bases; unmatched junction bases: 15. The CDR3 totals 17 residues. Per the germline V gene, CDR1 is SGHVS and CDR2 is FQNEAQ.

The V call is TRBV27, the J call TRBJ2-7; possibly TRBD1 for D (5 bases). V was cut by 2 bases and J by 6 bases, with 14 bases left in between. CDR3 length equals 14 residues. Germline loops: CDR1 MNHEY, CDR2 SMNVEV (reference sequence). The CDR3 nucleotides are TGTGCCAGCAGTTTAGACAGATCTTCGCGCGAGCAGTACTTC. Its protein is CASSLDRSSREQYF.

The chain links TRBV29-1 to TRBJ2-1, with D unclear. Trimming shortened V by 3 bases and J by 3 bases, and 6 bases separated the two germline ends. The CDR3 contains 12 residues. Germline CDR1 reads SQVTM; CDR2 reads ANQGSEA. The CDR3 DNA reads TGCAGCGTTGAGAAGCTCTACAATGAGCAGTTCTTC. As protein: CSVEKLYNEQFF.

This chain links TRBV9 with TRBJ2-2; 9 positions match TRBD2. J lost 6 bases, V lost 0 bases, and 3 bases had no gene match. Germline V gene data show CDR1 as SGDLS and CDR2 as YYNGEE. The CDR3 spans 15 residues. CDR3 DNA sequence: TGTGCCAGCAGCGTAGAGTTAGCGGGAGCCGGGGAGCTGTTTTTT. This encodes CASSVELAGAGELFF.

The chain carries TRBV18 and TRBJ1-3; 7 bases fit TRBD1. Unmatched junction bases numbered 6, after V lost 3 bases and J lost 4 bases. Germline V gives CDR1 KGHSH, CDR2 LQKENI. This CDR3 region has 15 residues. The CDR3 DNA sequence: TGTGCCAGCTCACCCGAAAGGGACAGAGGAAACACCATATATTTT. The encoded protein is CASSPERDRGNTIYF.

This clone showed up just once. The CDR3 reads CASRGDSWAGPSYEQYF. CDR3 coding DNA: TGTGCCAGCAGGGGGGACAGTTGGGCAGGGCCCTCCTACGAGCAGTACTTC. The chain has TRBV28 and TRBJ2-7; 7 bases match TRBD1. With V trimmed by 6 bases and J by 0 bases, 14 bases remained unmatched. The CDR3 covers 17 residues. From germline, CDR1 is MDHEN and CDR2 SYDVKM.

The chain uses TRBV29-1 and TRBJ2-1; 8 positions agree with TRBD2. The CDR3 spans 13 residues. Germline V gives CDR1 SQVTM, CDR2 ANQGSEA. V shed 1 base and J 10 bases; nucleotides not matched to a gene: 6. CDR3 amino acids: CSVEGLALEEQFF. CDR3 bases: TGCAGCGTTGAAGGACTAGCGTTAGAGGAGCAGTTCTTC.

This chain connects TRBV28 to TRBJ2-1; TRBD2 matches 10 bases. Germline-derived CDR1 and CDR2 are MDHEN and SYDVKM. Unmatched junction bases numbered 11, after V lost 3 bases and J lost 9 bases. The length of the CDR3 is 16 residues. CDR3 DNA sequence: TGTGCCAGCAGTTTCCAGGGAGCGGGAGGGCGGGTTGAGCAGTTCTTC. Residues: CASSFQGAGGRVEQFF.

Concerning this clone itself: This could be a read error, since a much larger clone is one nucleotide away. Other DNA sequences within the sample encode an identical CDR3. This chain connects TRBV4-1 to TRBJ1-1, with a tentative D call TRBD1 (5 bases). The CDR3 contains 11 residues. Germline V gene lookup returns CDR1 MGHRA and CDR2 YSYEKL. As DNA, the CDR3 is TGCGCTAGCAGCCCCGGGGGGAGAGCTTTCTTT. Its protein product is CASSPGGRAFF.

The CDR3 here is CASSAGTSGGADTQYF. The CDR3 nucleotides read TGTGCCAGCAGCGCGGGGACTAGCGGAGGGGCAGATACGCAGTATTTT. The chain is built from TRBV9 and TRBJ2-3; 11 bases are shared with TRBD2. This CDR3 is built from 16 residues. Germline V lookup: CDR1 SGDLS, CDR2 YYNGEE. V lost 3 bases and J lost 4; bases outside the gene matches: 7.

V and J are TRBV7-6 and TRBJ2-2; the D gene is possibly TRBD2 (6 bases). Per germline, CDR1 SGHVS and CDR2 FNYEAQ. This CDR3 region has 15 residues. V shed 5 bases and J shed 3 bases, with 13 bases lying between them. CDR3 nucleotides: TGTGCCAGCAGCCCAGCGGGCGTGGACACCGGGGAGCTGTTTTTT. The encoded protein is CASSPAGVDTGELFF.

This chain uses TRBV5-1 with TRBJ2-1; D may be TRBD2 (5 bases). The V and J ends lost 0 bases and 0 bases respectively, with 10 bases between them. This CDR3 spans 16 amino acids. From germline, CDR1 is SGHRS and CDR2 YFSETQ. The CDR3 region is CASSLVPRGSYNEQFF. The CDR3 DNA reads TGCGCCAGCAGCTTGGTCCCACGGGGCTCCTACAATGAGCAGTTCTTC.

The chain couples TRBV11-2 to TRBJ1-2; D uncertain. Per germline, CDR1 SGHAT and CDR2 FQNNGV. This CDR3 contains 16 residues. The ends were cut back, 5 bases at V and 0 bases at J, with 16 bases in the middle. The CDR3 is CASSLSPGQANYGYTF. The CDR3 DNA is TGTGCCAGCAGCCTGAGCCCGGGCCAGGCTAACTATGGCTACACCTTC.

For this clone: At one end the junction does not follow the germline gene, possibly because of a read error. This chain uses TRBV30 with TRBJ1-5; no clear D gene. Looked up from germline, CDR1 is GTSNPN and CDR2 is SVGIG (reference sequence). The CDR3 has 16 amino acids. CDR3 residues: CAWSVGSDYSNQSQHF. DNA of the CDR3: TGTGCCTGGAGTGTAGGGAGTGACTATAGCAATCAGTCCCAGCATTTT.